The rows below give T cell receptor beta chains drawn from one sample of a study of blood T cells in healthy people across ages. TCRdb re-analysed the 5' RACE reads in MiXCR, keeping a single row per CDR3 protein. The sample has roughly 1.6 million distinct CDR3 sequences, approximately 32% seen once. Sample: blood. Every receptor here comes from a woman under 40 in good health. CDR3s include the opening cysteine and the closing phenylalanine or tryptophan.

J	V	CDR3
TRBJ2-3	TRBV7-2	CASSRQGLARTDTQYF
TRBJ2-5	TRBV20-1	CSARERETQYF
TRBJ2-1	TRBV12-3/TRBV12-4	CASSFLNDEQFF
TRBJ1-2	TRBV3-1	CASSRGQGEYGYTF
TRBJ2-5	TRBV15	CATSSGQYQETQYF
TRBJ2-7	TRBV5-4	CASSFPDNPYEQYF
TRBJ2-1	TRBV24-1	CATSGQGQGNEQFF
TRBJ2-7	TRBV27	CASSPFTAASYEQYF
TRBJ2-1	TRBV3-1	CASSQEGGSPYNEQFF
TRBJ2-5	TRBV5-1	CASSYGQGATQETQYF
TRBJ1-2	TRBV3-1	CASSRDRGGYTF
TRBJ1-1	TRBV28	CASMGDRPNLKAFF
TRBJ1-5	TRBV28	CASSLPNANQPQHF
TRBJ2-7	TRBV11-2	CASSFSPGSDEQYF
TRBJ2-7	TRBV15	CATSRDWEGFTYEQYF
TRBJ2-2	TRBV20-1	CSVNANTGELFF
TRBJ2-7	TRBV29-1	CSVEDHSSGSSYEQYF
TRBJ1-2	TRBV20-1	CSASRPDRGYGYTF
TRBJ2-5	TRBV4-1	CASSQEGWETQYF
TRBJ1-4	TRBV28	CASFHLPGQGNEKLFF
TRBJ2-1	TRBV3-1	CASSHLGGTSGRNEQFF
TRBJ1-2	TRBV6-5	CASSYVQGPYGYTF
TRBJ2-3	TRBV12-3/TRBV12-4	CASNLGDTQYF
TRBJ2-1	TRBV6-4	CASSEFPVPTGDNEQFF
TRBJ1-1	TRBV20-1	CSARVTAGREAFF
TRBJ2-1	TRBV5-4	CASSPTSGGWGNEQFF
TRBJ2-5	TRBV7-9	CASSFPAGVETQYF
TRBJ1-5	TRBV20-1	CSARDRDNQPQHF
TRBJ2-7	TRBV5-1	CASTQTSGSPYEQYF